A selection of T cell receptor beta chains follows, all from one sample in a study of blood T cell repertoires in COVID-19. The data were produced by immunoSEQ multiplex PCR, yet TCRdb's version contains in-frame clones alone and is incomplete. This sample has 250,000 to 300,000 clones, with 75% to 90% found just once. Sample: peripheral blood. These receptors were obtained from a woman in her 70s with acute or convalescent COVID-19. CDR3s include the opening cysteine and the closing phenylalanine or tryptophan. A D gene is named only where the DNA matches it firmly.

V	D	J	CDR3
TRBV2	NA	TRBJ2-1	CASSEGALRYEQFF
TRBV12-5	NA	TRBJ2-5	CASGLRTLGETQYF
TRBV9	TRBD2	TRBJ2-1	CASSPRSSGPNEQFF
TRBV18	NA	TRBJ2-7	CASSLSGGYEQYF
TRBV11-2	NA	TRBJ1-6	CASSLASSPLHF
TRBV6-1	TRBD1	TRBJ1-2	CASSERTGLYTF
TRBV30	NA	TRBJ1-3	CAWSAGAGNTIYF
TRBV5-1	NA	TRBJ2-3	CASSLGRGFTDTQYF
TRBV6-1	NA	TRBJ1-1	CASSEFRQDEAFF
TRBV5-4	NA	TRBJ1-2	CASSSGRGGGYTF
TRBV5-6	NA	TRBJ2-3	CASSLYQGQRGMAQYF
TRBV6-5	TRBD2	TRBJ2-2	CASSYQRGGELFF
TRBV3-1/TRBV3-2	NA	TRBJ1-6	CASSQEADPPLHF
TRBV23-1	NA	TRBJ1-5	CASSLSFLRGEWGGNQPQHF
TRBV7-2	NA	TRBJ1-5	CASSLWGGADQPQHF
TRBV24-1	TRBD1	TRBJ1-5	CATSDGTASQPQHF
TRBV12-3/TRBV12-4	TRBD1	TRBJ1-2	CASQGQGVYGYTF
TRBV5-1	NA	TRBJ2-1	CASSPRQGRGGEQFF
TRBV5-6	NA	TRBJ1-1	CASSRRGERVTEAFF
TRBV12-3/TRBV12-4	TRBD1	TRBJ1-6	CASSYGQGSPLHF
TRBV19	NA	TRBJ1-1	CASRVGRDYTEAFF
TRBV6-5	NA	TRBJ1-2	CASSSVYGYTF
TRBV18	NA	TRBJ1-1	CASAPGVNTEAFF
TRBV19	NA	TRBJ2-3	CASSGSLIDTQYF
TRBV5-1	NA	TRBJ1-6	CASSPGTPYNSPLHF
TRBV11-2	NA	TRBJ1-6	CASSLRGNSPLHF
TRBV7-2	TRBD2	TRBJ2-5	CASSGWGGLQETQYF
TRBV2	NA	TRBJ2-1	CASSQRREQFF
TRBV4-2	TRBD2	TRBJ2-3	CASSQGLAGRVAQYF
TRBV30	NA	TRBJ1-6	CAWSKGQDNSPLHF
TRBV19	TRBD1	TRBJ2-7	CASTARGFHEQYF
TRBV28	NA	TRBJ1-2	CASSLTQGNYGYTF
TRBV28	TRBD2	TRBJ2-7	CASSLLSGGASYEQYF
TRBV19	TRBD1	TRBJ2-3	CASSTGQGSATQYF
TRBV2	TRBD1	TRBJ1-1	CASREVSGGTEAFF
TRBV30	NA	TRBJ2-3	CAWRVEDTQYF
TRBV13	TRBD1	TRBJ1-4	CASSSGQGRRSEKLFF
TRBV4-1	NA	TRBJ2-7	CASSQVVVINRVSLSYEQYF
TRBV29-1	TRBD2	TRBJ2-1	CSVGSSGGASSYNEQFF
TRBV9	TRBD2	TRBJ2-3	CASSAALTSGVSDTQYF
TRBV9	NA	TRBJ2-3	CASSPPGAASTDTQYF
TRBV7-2	NA	TRBJ2-3	CASSDGTLDTQYF
TRBV9	NA	TRBJ1-1	CASSAAQGFNTEAFF
TRBV7-9	NA	TRBJ1-2	CASSFREGGGYTF
TRBV11-2	NA	TRBJ2-7	CASSLVGGQYF
TRBV2	NA	TRBJ1-2	CASSETTARDGYTF
TRBV12-3/TRBV12-4	NA	TRBJ2-2	CASSRIYTGELFF
TRBV6-5	NA	TRBJ2-3	CASKGLLTDTQYF
TRBV12-3/TRBV12-4	NA	TRBJ2-2	CASSLSDGELFF
TRBV5-1	NA	TRBJ1-2	CASSPTGNYGYTF
TRBV12-3/TRBV12-4	NA	TRBJ2-2	CASSLLGELFF
TRBV7-9	TRBD1	TRBJ1-1	CASSPNKQGMNTEAFF
TRBV11-3	NA	TRBJ1-2	CASSSTGLRGYTF